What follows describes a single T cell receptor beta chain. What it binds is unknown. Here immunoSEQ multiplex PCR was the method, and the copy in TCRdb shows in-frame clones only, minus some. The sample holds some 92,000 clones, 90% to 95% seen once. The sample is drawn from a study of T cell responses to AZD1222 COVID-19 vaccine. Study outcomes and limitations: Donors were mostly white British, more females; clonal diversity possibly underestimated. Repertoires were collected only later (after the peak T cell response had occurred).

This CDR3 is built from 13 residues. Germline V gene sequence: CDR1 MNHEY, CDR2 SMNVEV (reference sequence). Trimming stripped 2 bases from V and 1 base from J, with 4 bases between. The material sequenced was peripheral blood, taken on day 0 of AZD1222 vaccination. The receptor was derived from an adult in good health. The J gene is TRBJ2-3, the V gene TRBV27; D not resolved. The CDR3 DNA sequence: TGTGCCAGCAGTTTAGATCGCACAGATACGCAGTATTTT. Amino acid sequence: CASSLDRTDTQYF.